The next 27 T cell receptor beta chains were all read from a single sample in a study of blood T cells in healthy people across ages. Primers used in a second PCR of roughly 7 to 12 cycles were a sample-barcoded 5' primer and a J-beta primer mix. In TCRdb, the 5' RACE reads were re-called with MiXCR into one record per CDR3 protein. The table has 1.5 million to 2 million distinct CDR3 sequences, approximately 30% seen once. What was sequenced was blood. The source is a woman aged 25 to 39 in good health.

This clonotype was seen repeatedly, ten times or more. The rearrangement links TRBV12-5 to TRBJ2-3; no definite D call. CDR1 is LGHNT, CDR2 FRNRAP, per germline. Between the trimmed V and J ends, which lost 5 bases and 2 bases, there was a span of 5 bases. This CDR3 has 12 residues. The CDR3 nucleotides read TGTGCTAGTGGTACCTTCACAGATACGCAGTATTTT. Amino acids: CASGTFTDTQYF.

The chain carries TRBV28 and TRBJ2-1, with a possible D match to TRBD2 (7 bases). This CDR3 comprises 14 residues. Trimming removed 4 bases from V and 9 bases from J, with 16 bases in between. Germline CDR1 reads MDHEN; CDR2 reads SYDVKM. DNA of the CDR3: TGTGCCAGCAGTTCGGGGGGCCCCGTCGGTGAGCAGTTCTTC. Translating gives CASSSGGPVGEQFF.

The chain's CDR3 is CSAHTGTGPYGYTF. CDR3 coding DNA: TGCAGTGCTCACACCGGGACAGGACCCTATGGCTACACCTTC. V gene TRBV20-1 combines with J gene TRBJ1-2; 8 bases map to TRBD1. This CDR3 is built from 14 residues. In germline, CDR1 is DFQATT, CDR2 SNEGSKA (reference sequence). The V gene end was trimmed by 5 bases and the J gene end by 4 bases; junction bases not matched to a gene: 9.

As concerns this clonotype: The germline gene is not matched at one end of the junction; a read error may be the cause. V gene TRBV20-1 combines with J gene TRBJ2-3; D is undetermined. This CDR3 is built from 16 residues. Germline loops: CDR1 DFQATT, CDR2 SNEGSKA (reference sequence). The CDR3, as DNA: TGCGGTGCCATCGCTGGGGTGGGCCGGGGCACAGATACGCAGTATTTT. Its protein product is CGAIAGVGRGTDTQYF.

This clonotype has at least ten counts. This chain links TRBV20-1 with TRBJ2-3; D is uncertain. Germline V gene data show CDR1 as DFQATT and CDR2 as SNEGSKA (reference sequence). Trimming removed 3 bases from V and 0 bases from J, with 7 bases in between. This CDR3 has 13 residues. CDR3 amino acids: CSARVPSTDTQYF. The CDR3 DNA follows: TGCAGTGCTAGGGTTCCCAGCACAGATACGCAGTATTTT.

At least ten counts were recorded for this clonotype. The gene calls are TRBV13 and TRBJ2-1; TRBD2 agrees at 13 bases. Losses at the gene ends were 6 bases for V and 0 bases for J; bases not matched to a gene: 5. Germline V CDR1 and CDR2: PRHDT, FYEKMQ (reference sequence). The CDR3 totals 17 residues. Here the CDR3 reads CASSSGTSGVSYNEQFF. The DNA for the CDR3 is TGTGCCAGCAGTTCAGGGACTAGCGGGGTCTCCTACAATGAGCAGTTCTTC.

The chain couples TRBV20-1 to TRBJ2-6; TRBD1 might be the D (6 bases). The CDR3 has 14 residues. V was pared by 5 bases and J by 3 bases, with 11 bases between. The germline gives CDR1 DFQATT, CDR2 SNEGSKA (reference sequence). The CDR3 sequence: CSADTGFGANVLTF. The CDR3 DNA reads TGCAGTGCTGATACAGGGTTTGGGGCCAACGTCCTGACTTTC.

The chain has TRBV20-1 and TRBJ2-1; 8 nucleotides agree with TRBD2. V lost 0 bases, J lost 9 bases, and 10 bases stayed unmatched. There are 15 residues in the CDR3. Germline V CDR1 and CDR2: DFQATT, SNEGSKA (reference sequence). The CDR3 spells CSARESRTGGGEQFF. The DNA of the CDR3 is TGCAGTGCTAGAGAGAGCCGTACGGGAGGGGGTGAGCAGTTCTTC.

This chain uses TRBV18 with TRBJ2-7; the D gene is possibly TRBD2 (5 bases). Germline V gene lookup returns CDR1 KGHSH and CDR2 LQKENI. Trimming stripped 3 bases from V and 0 bases from J, with 12 bases between. The CDR3 runs to 15 residues. The CDR3 DNA is TGTGCCAGCTCACCCGGCAGGAGGCTCTCCTACGAGCAGTACTTC. Translation gives CASSPGRRLSYEQYF. The variable domain in full, with the rest retrieved from reference TRBV18 and TRBJ2-7, is NAGVMQNPRHLVRRRGQEARLRCSPMKGHSHVYWYRQLPEEGLKFMVYLQKENIIDESGMPKERFSAEFPKEGPSILRIQQVVRGDSAAYFCASSPGRRLSYEQYFGPGTRLTVT.

The V and J genes are TRBV5-1 and TRBJ1-6; 7 nucleotides match TRBD1. CDR1 and CDR2 from the germline V gene are SGHRS and YFSETQ. This CDR3 spans 15 amino acids. J was trimmed by 8 bases and V by 3 bases; bases with no gene match: 8. The CDR3 sequence: CASSSYDRDDSPLHF. The CDR3 DNA reads TGCGCCAGCAGCTCTTACGACAGGGATGATTCACCCCTCCACTTT.

The rearrangement joins TRBV4-3 to TRBJ2-2; TRBD2 matches at 13 bases. Germline assignment: CDR1 LGHNA and CDR2 YSLEER. This CDR3 has 18 residues. After removal of 2 bases from V and 0 bases from J, the junction contained 3 bases not matched to a gene. The CDR3 is CASSQRLAGGANTGELFF. The CDR3 DNA reads TGCGCCAGCAGCCAAAGACTAGCGGGAGGTGCGAACACCGGGGAGCTGTTTTTT.

V usage is TRBV6-5 and J usage is TRBJ2-2, with D possibly being TRBD1 (6 bases). Trimming took off 0 bases at V and 6 bases at J, with 14 bases between the two ends. Germline-derived CDR1 and CDR2 are MNHEY and SVGAGI. The CDR3 contains 16 residues. This chain's CDR3 is CASSYSVLTGAGELFF. Written as DNA, the CDR3 is TGTGCCAGCAGTTACTCAGTACTGACAGGCGCCGGGGAGCTGTTTTTT.

As concerns this clonotype: One junction end does not reproduce the germline sequence, and a read error may be involved. The V and J genes are TRBV12-3 or TRBV12-4 and TRBJ2-3; D uncertain. The CDR3 runs to 12 residues. For the CDR3, the DNA is TGTGCCAGCAGATTTGACACAGATGCGCAGTATTTT. Its protein is CASRFDTDAQYF.

A single count supports this clonotype. The rearrangement uses TRBV7-2 and TRBJ1-5, with 7 bases lining up with TRBD1. V gave up 6 bases and J gave up 6 bases; unmatched junction bases: 8. The CDR3 has 14 residues. Germline loops: CDR1 SGHTA, CDR2 FQGNSA. The CDR3 DNA sequence: TGTGCCAGCAGTTCCGACAGGGAGGTTCAGCCCCAGCATTTT. Its protein product is CASSSDREVQPQHF.

This clonotype was observed a single time. The rearrangement joins TRBV11-2 to TRBJ2-3; D might be TRBD2 (5 bases). Looked up from germline, CDR1 is SGHAT and CDR2 is FQNNGV. This CDR3 spans 15 amino acids. The V end was cut by 5 bases, the J end by 0 bases, with 12 bases between. CDR3 coding DNA: TGTGCCAGCAGCGAGCGGAGTCAGAGCACAGATACGCAGTATTTT. Its translation is CASSERSQSTDTQYF.

Only one count was recorded for this clonotype. A much larger clone lies one base from this, so it may be a read error. The gene calls are TRBV10-3 and TRBJ2-6; D is uncertain. The CDR3 contains 14 residues. Germline V gene data show CDR1 as ENHRY and CDR2 as SYGVKD. The V end was cut by 6 bases, the J end by 0 bases, with 6 bases between. CDR3 nucleotide sequence: TGTGCCATCAGCGCCAACTCTGGGGCCAACGTCCTGACTTTC. Translating gives CAISANSGANVLTF.

This rearrangement joins TRBV7-2 to TRBJ2-6; D gene ambiguous. Germline CDR1 SGHTA, CDR2 FQGNSA. The CDR3 runs 16 residues. V lost 5 bases to trimming and J lost 0 bases, with 11 bases between them. This CDR3 reads CASSREPVSGANVLTF. The CDR3 nucleotides are TGTGCCAGCAGCCGCGAACCAGTCTCTGGGGCCAACGTCCTGACTTTC.

This clonotype was seen many times. The V and J genes are TRBV7-6 and TRBJ2-7; 8 bases align to TRBD2. V lost 4 bases to trimming and J lost 4 bases; unmatched junction nucleotides: 9. CDR3 length: 15 residues. Germline CDR1 SGHVS, CDR2 FNYEAQ. CDR3 residues: CASSSLADGIYEQYF. Written as DNA, the CDR3 is TGTGCCAGCAGCTCACTAGCGGACGGGATATACGAGCAGTACTTC. The full variable domain, with the rest looked up from reference TRBV7-6 and TRBJ2-7, is GAGVSQSPRYKVTKRGQDVALRCDPISGHVSLYWYRQALGQGPEFLTYFNYEAQQDKSGLPNDRFSAERPEGSISTLTIQRTEQRDSAMYRCASSSLADGIYEQYFGPGTRLTVT.

This clonotype was picked up a small number of times. V gene TRBV6-6 combines with J gene TRBJ1-2; TRBD1 matches at 9 bases. J gave up 6 bases and V 6 bases, and 8 bases lay outside the gene matches. Germline V gene sequence: CDR1 MNHNY, CDR2 SVGAGI (reference sequence). CDR3 length: 14 residues. The CDR3 loop is CASSELQGADGYTF. Here the CDR3 DNA reads TGTGCCAGCAGCGAACTACAGGGGGCTGATGGCTACACCTTC.

This clonotype was picked up a small number of times. The chain is built from TRBV12-3 or TRBV12-4 and TRBJ1-2; D not certain. This CDR3 region has 14 residues. The V and J ends lost 6 bases and 4 bases respectively, with 15 bases between them. For the CDR3, the DNA is TGTGCCAGCAGCCCGAGGACGGTGCCCTATGGCTACACCTTC. The encoded protein is CASSPRTVPYGYTF.

With respect to this clonotype: One junction end disagrees with the germline gene, perhaps due to a read error. The V call is TRBV5-1, the J call TRBJ1-2, with D maybe TRBD1 (5 bases). The CDR3 totals 17 residues. The germline V gene encodes CDR1 SGHRS and CDR2 YFSETQ. The CDR3 reads CTSSSEERGSSNYGYTF. CDR3 coding DNA: TGCACCAGCAGCTCAGAAGAACGGGGCTCTTCTAACTATGGCTACACCTTC.

This chain uses TRBV4-1 with TRBJ2-3, with 11 bases lining up with TRBD2. CDR3 length equals 16 residues. In germline, CDR1 is MGHRA, CDR2 YSYEKL. V shed 4 bases, J shed 4 bases, and the junction held 7 bases outside the gene matches. CDR3 coding DNA: TGCGCCAGCAGCCCCCGTAGCGGGGGGGCCCCAGATACGCAGTATTTT. Translating gives CASSPRSGGAPDTQYF.

The chain uses TRBV12-3 or TRBV12-4 and TRBJ2-3; 8 bases agree with TRBD2. The CDR3 covers 15 residues. The ends lost 7 bases at V and 2 bases at J; junction bases unmatched: 8. The CDR3 coding sequence is TGTGCCAGCACCGTGGGGCGGGGGGACACAGATACGCAGTATTTT. Protein product: CASTVGRGDTDTQYF.

The sample holds a few counts of this clonotype. Just one base apart from a much larger clone, this may be a read error. The chain recombines TRBV29-1 with TRBJ2-4, with TRBD2 as a possible D gene (6 bases). Germline-derived CDR1 and CDR2 are SQVTM and ANQGSEA. V was cut by 7 bases and J by 7 bases, with 29 bases left in between. The CDR3 length is 17 residues. The CDR3 loop reads CSAENYRDCHIGNIQYF. In DNA form, the CDR3 reads TGCAGCGCCGAGAACTACCGGGACTGCCACATTGGGAACATTCAGTACTTC. Supplemented by reference TRBV29-1 and TRBJ2-4, the full variable domain reads SAVISQKPSRDICQRGTSLTIQCQVDSQVTMMFWYRQQPGQSLTLIATANQGSEATYESGFVIDKFPISRPNLTFSTLTVSNMSPEDSSIYLCSAENYRDCHIGNIQYFGAGTRLSVL.

This chain joins TRBV18 and TRBJ2-7; D gene uncertain. V dropped 3 bases and J dropped 6 bases, with 18 bases sitting between them. The length of the CDR3 is 15 residues. The germline V gene encodes CDR1 KGHSH and CDR2 LQKENI. CDR3 DNA sequence: TGTGCCAGCTCACCCTCCCCCGAAGACGTCGGCGAGCAGTACTTC. It codes for CASSPSPEDVGEQYF. The full variable domain, rest sourced from reference TRBV18 and TRBJ2-7, is NAGVMQNPRHLVRRRGQEARLRCSPMKGHSHVYWYRQLPEEGLKFMVYLQKENIIDESGMPKERFSAEFPKEGPSILRIQQVVRGDSAAYFCASSPSPEDVGEQYFGPGTRLTVT.

The J gene is TRBJ2-1, the V gene TRBV10-3; D is perhaps TRBD2 (6 bases). CDR1 is ENHRY, CDR2 SYGVKD, per germline. The V end was cut by 8 bases, the J end by 5 bases, with 10 bases between. This CDR3 region has 12 residues. CDR3 residues: CAISDYDNEQFF. DNA for the CDR3: TGTGCCATCTCGGACTACGACAATGAGCAGTTCTTC.

This chain joins TRBV9 and TRBJ2-1; 9 bases line up with TRBD2. There are 14 residues in the CDR3. The junction had 3 bases not matched to a gene; V was cut back by 0 bases and J by 8 bases. The germline gives CDR1 SGDLS, CDR2 YYNGEE. Here the CDR3 DNA reads TGTGCCAGCAGCGTAGAACTAGCGGGCTATGAGCAGTTCTTC. The encoded protein is CASSVELAGYEQFF.